The 31 T cell receptor beta chains in this list originate from one sample, sequenced in a study of cytomegalovirus exposure and HLA in healthy donors. The PCR used 60 Vbeta and 13 Jbeta primers. Method: immunoSEQ multiplex PCR; TCRdb's copy keeps in-frame clones and lacks some. Of about 160,000 clones listed, 80% are singletons. Sequences were obtained from PBMCs. All receptors derive from a woman in her 50s in good health and CMV-seronegative.

This clone occurred a few times. This chain uses TRBV15 with TRBJ1-5, with 7 bases identical to TRBD1. The germline V gene encodes CDR1 LNHNV and CDR2 YYDKDF (reference sequence). V was clipped by 8 bases and J by 5 bases; unmatched bases: 27. The CDR3 contains 20 residues. The CDR3 DNA is TGTGCCACCGAGGCAGTTAAGGTACAGGGGTGGCCCTGGGCCGATCAGCCCCAGCATTTT. Translated: CATEAVKVQGWPWADQPQHF.

The V gene is TRBV7-8, the J gene TRBJ2-7; 9 nucleotides agree with TRBD1. The CDR3 runs 18 residues. J was trimmed by 3 bases and V by 7 bases; bases with no gene match: 19. Germline lookup yields CDR1 SGHVS and CDR2 FQNEAQ. The CDR3 sequence: CASTPLPGQGLRGYEQYF. CDR3 nucleotide sequence: TGTGCCAGCACCCCACTCCCGGGACAGGGCCTTCGGGGCTACGAGCAGTACTTC.

This clone was seen a handful of times. V and J are TRBV4-3 and TRBJ1-1, with 10 bases aligning to TRBD1. Germline V CDR1 and CDR2: LGHNA, YSLEER. Germline trimming cut 3 bases from V and 6 bases from J; bases unmatched to any gene: 7. The CDR3 runs 15 residues. The CDR3 reads CASSHDRDRGSEAFF. In DNA form, the CDR3 reads TGCGCCAGCAGCCATGACCGGGACAGGGGTTCTGAAGCTTTCTTT.

The chain links TRBV18 to TRBJ2-6; 7 bases fit TRBD1. The CDR3 covers 19 residues. Germline V lookup: CDR1 KGHSH, CDR2 LQKENI. The V and J ends lost 5 bases and 2 bases, in that order; junction bases with no gene match: 15. The CDR3 loop is CASSSWATGPAPGANVLTF. CDR3 sequence (DNA): TGTGCCAGCTCATCCTGGGCGACAGGGCCAGCGCCTGGGGCCAACGTCCTGACTTTC.

V and J are TRBV27 and TRBJ2-7; 11 bases are a match to TRBD1. J gave up 5 bases and V 3 bases, and 21 bases lay outside the gene matches. The CDR3 is 20 residues long. Germline assignment: CDR1 MNHEY and CDR2 SMNVEV (reference sequence). CDR3 coding DNA: TGTGCCAGCAGTTTCTTTCGGAGTGGGGGGACAGGGGGTTTTCACGACGAGCAGTACTTC. It codes for CASSFFRSGGTGGFHDEQYF.

This sequence joins TRBV19 and TRBJ2-1; D uncertain. This CDR3 region has 17 residues. Germline V lookup: CDR1 LNHDA, CDR2 SQIVND (reference sequence). V lost 4 bases, J lost 5 bases, and 21 bases lay in between. CDR3 in amino acids: CASSTPRHAGRNNEQFF. The CDR3 coding sequence is TGTGCCAGTAGTACCCCTCGTCATGCAGGTCGTAACAATGAGCAGTTCTTC.

This chain connects TRBV4-3 to TRBJ1-5; no reliable D call. There are 17 residues in the CDR3. Looked up from germline, CDR1 is LGHNA and CDR2 is YSLEER. Between the trimmed V and J ends, which lost 0 bases and 2 bases, there was a span of 14 bases. DNA for the CDR3: TGCGCCAGCAGCCAAGACGTTGGCCTAGAGGGCAATCAGCCCCAGCATTTT. As protein: CASSQDVGLEGNQPQHF.

This sequence joins TRBV19 and TRBJ1-5, with 10 bases lining up with TRBD1. The V and J ends lost 3 bases and 10 bases, in that order; junction bases with no gene match: 9. The CDR3 spans 15 residues. From germline, CDR1 is LNHDA and CDR2 SQIVND (reference sequence). The CDR3 is CASSISGTGVEPQHF. Here the CDR3 DNA reads TGTGCCAGTAGTATTAGCGGGACAGGGGTTGAACCCCAGCATTTT.

The chain couples TRBV27 to TRBJ2-3; TRBD2 aligns across 10 bases. CDR1 is MNHEY, CDR2 SMNVEV, per germline (reference sequence). V shed 3 bases and J 0 bases; nucleotides not matched to a gene: 9. The CDR3 loop spans 18 amino acids. The CDR3 spells CASSLRAGGLTSTDTQYF. In DNA, the CDR3 is TGTGCCAGCAGTTTGCGAGCGGGGGGGCTAACTAGCACAGATACGCAGTATTTT.

This clone has only a few counts. The chain has TRBV7-2 and TRBJ2-5, with 7 positions matching TRBD1. Per the germline V gene, CDR1 is SGHTA and CDR2 is FQGNSA. The CDR3 runs 13 residues. The ends lost 4 bases at V and 3 bases at J; junction bases unmatched: 2. CDR3 sequence reads: CASSSDREETQYF. The CDR3 DNA reads as TGTGCCAGCAGCTCCGACAGGGAAGAGACCCAGTACTTC.

The V and J genes are TRBV9 and TRBJ2-5; D is unresolved. The CDR3 runs 13 residues. Germline assignment: CDR1 SGDLS and CDR2 YYNGEE. Trimming took off 0 bases at V and 2 bases at J, with 5 bases between the two ends. CDR3 bases: TGTGCCAGCAGCGTAGCAATGCAAGAGACCCAGTACTTC. Its translation: CASSVAMQETQYF.

V is TRBV5-8 and J is TRBJ2-2; TRBD2 might be the D (7 bases). There are 15 residues in the CDR3. Germline CDR1 reads SGHTS; CDR2 reads YDEGEE. Trimming pared 3 bases from V and 4 bases from J, leaving 13 bases between. DNA of the CDR3: TGTGCCAGCAGCTGGTGGGGGGGCCCCACCGGGGAGCTGTTTTTT. The encoded protein is CASSWWGGPTGELFF.

The CDR3 reads CASSFVPGTDYGYTF. Written as DNA, the CDR3 is TGCGCCAGCAGCTTTGTTCCGGGGACAGATTATGGCTACACCTTC. The V and J genes are TRBV5-1 and TRBJ1-2, with TRBD1 matching 7 bases. Germline assignment: CDR1 SGHRS and CDR2 YFSETQ. V gave up 2 bases and J gave up 5 bases; unmatched junction bases: 9. CDR3 length: 15 residues.

This chain connects TRBV5-1 to TRBJ2-7, with 8 bases identical to TRBD2. J gave up 3 bases and V 0 bases, and 5 bases lay outside the gene matches. This CDR3 region has 15 residues. The germline CDR1 and CDR2 sequences are SGHRS and YFSETQ. The CDR3 DNA reads as TGCGCCAGCAGCTTGGAGTTTAGCGGGATCTACGAGCAGTACTTC. Translation: CASSLEFSGIYEQYF.

A single count supports this clone. V and J are TRBV4-3 and TRBJ1-4; the D gene is possibly TRBD1 (6 bases). The CDR3 totals 14 residues. The V end was cut by 7 bases, the J end by 4 bases, with 13 bases between. From germline, CDR1 is LGHNA and CDR2 YSLEER. The DNA of the CDR3 is TGCGCCAGCACCCCCGCCAGGGGTAATGAAAAACTGTTTTTT. It is translated as CASTPARGNEKLFF.

The V gene is TRBV5-1, the J gene TRBJ2-5; TRBD2 might be the D (5 bases). The ends were cut back, 6 bases at V and 4 bases at J, with 16 bases in the middle. CDR3 length: 14 residues. CDR1 is SGHRS and CDR2 is YFSETQ in the germline V gene. In DNA form, the CDR3 reads TGCGCCAGCACAACGGGAAATCAGATAGAGACCCAGTACTTC. This gives the protein CASTTGNQIETQYF.

This clone was seen a single time. The chain uses TRBV5-6 and TRBJ1-2, with 8 bases matching TRBD1. The CDR3 covers 16 residues. V shed 3 bases and J 1 base; nucleotides not matched to a gene: 8. Germline loops: CDR1 SGHDT, CDR2 YYEEEE. The CDR3: CASSSLGQEDNYGYTF. DNA for the CDR3: TGTGCCAGCAGCTCCCTGGGACAGGAGGATAACTATGGCTACACCTTC.

The sample holds one count of this clone. The chain links TRBV5-6 to TRBJ2-7; maybe TRBD2 (5 bases). The V gene's germline CDR1 is SGHDT and CDR2 YYEEEE. This CDR3 has 13 amino acids. The germline V and J ends were trimmed by 0 bases and 3 bases, with 7 bases remaining between them. The CDR3 protein is CASSLVRGYEQYF. CDR3 sequence (DNA): TGTGCCAGCAGCTTGGTACGGGGCTACGAGCAGTACTTC.

The V call is TRBV6-6, the J call TRBJ2-1; a possible D gene is TRBD2 (6 bases). The V and J ends lost 8 bases and 0 bases respectively, with 8 bases between them. From germline, CDR1 is MNHNY and CDR2 SVGAGI (reference sequence). The CDR3 runs to 13 residues. CDR3 in amino acids: CASAGSSYNEQFF. In DNA, the CDR3 is TGTGCCAGCGCGGGGAGCTCCTACAATGAGCAGTTCTTC.

The chain is built from TRBV10-3 and TRBJ1-2; D is undetermined. V was trimmed by 8 bases and J by 6 bases, leaving 13 bases between them. This CDR3 spans 12 amino acids. CDR1 is ENHRY and CDR2 is SYGVKD in the germline V gene. The CDR3 DNA reads as TGTGCCATCTCGGGTCTGCTAGATGGCTACACCTTC. This translates into CAISGLLDGYTF.

This clone was seen once. This chain connects TRBV28 to TRBJ2-3; a possible D gene is TRBD2 (6 bases). Germline assignment: CDR1 MDHEN and CDR2 SYDVKM. The CDR3 is made up of 16 amino acids. V was cut by 7 bases and J by 2 bases, with 19 bases left in between. CDR3 in amino acids: CASKTGAAGNTDTQYF. CDR3 DNA sequence: TGTGCCAGCAAGACCGGGGCGGCGGGGAACACAGATACGCAGTATTTT.

The chain joins TRBV7-9 to TRBJ1-4, with 8 positions matching TRBD1. The germline gives CDR1 SEHNR, CDR2 FQNEAQ (reference sequence). The CDR3 runs to 15 residues. J was trimmed by 8 bases and V by 5 bases; bases with no gene match: 10. The CDR3 loop reads CASSLTGTGGEKLFF. The CDR3 DNA reads TGTGCCAGCAGCCTGACCGGGACAGGAGGGGAAAAACTGTTTTTT.

This clone showed up just a few times. The gene calls are TRBV14 and TRBJ2-3; 7 positions match TRBD2. There are 16 residues in the CDR3. The germline V gene encodes CDR1 SGHDN and CDR2 FVKESK. The ends lost 4 bases at V and 1 base at J; junction bases unmatched: 8. The CDR3 nucleotides are TGTGCCAGCAGCCCTTTAAAGGGGAGGGGCACAGATACGCAGTATTTT. Translating gives CASSPLKGRGTDTQYF. Full variable domain (rest looked up from reference TRBV14 and TRBJ2-3): EAGVTQFPSHSVIEKGQTVTLRCDPISGHDNLYWYRRVMGKEIKFLLHFVKESKQDESGMPNNRFLAERTGGTYSTLKVQPAELEDSGVYFCASSPLKGRGTDTQYFGPGTRLTVL.

The rearrangement uses TRBV28 and TRBJ1-2, with D possibly TRBD1 on 6 matching bases. V gave up 3 bases and J gave up 5 bases, with 16 bases separating them. This CDR3 region has 15 residues. Germline CDR1 and CDR2: MDHEN and SYDVKM. CDR3 DNA: TGTGCCAGCAGTTTTCAAGGACAGCTCGGATATGGCTACACCTTC. This gives the protein CASSFQGQLGYGYTF.

The chain uses TRBV5-4 and TRBJ2-7; a possible D gene is TRBD2 (5 bases). The germline V and J ends were trimmed by 4 bases and 2 bases, with 10 bases remaining between them. Germline CDR1 and CDR2: SGHNT and YYREEE (reference sequence). This CDR3 is 13 amino acids long. In DNA, the CDR3 is TGTGCCAGCAGCCTTACCGGGGCCTACGAGCAGTACTTC. Residues: CASSLTGAYEQYF.

The chain employs TRBV4-1 and TRBJ2-1, with 9 bases lining up with TRBD2. The germline V gene encodes CDR1 MGHRA and CDR2 YSYEKL. V gave up 5 bases and J gave up 3 bases; unmatched junction bases: 5. The CDR3 has 15 amino acids. The CDR3 spells CASSFERGDYNEQFF. In nucleotides, the CDR3 is TGCGCCAGCAGCTTCGAGCGGGGGGACTACAATGAGCAGTTCTTC.

This clone was found once. V usage is TRBV6-1 and J usage is TRBJ2-3, with 9 nucleotides matching TRBD2. The CDR3 consists of 15 residues. Germline V lookup: CDR1 MNHNS, CDR2 SASEGT. The V gene end was trimmed by 3 bases and the J gene end by 7 bases; junction bases not matched to a gene: 8. CDR3 amino acids: CASSEGGRARNTQYF. The CDR3 DNA is TGTGCCAGCAGTGAGGGCGGGAGGGCCAGAAATACGCAGTATTTT.

The CDR3 DNA reads TGTGCCAGCAGCACCGGGACAGGGATCTACAATGAGCAGTTCTTC. Its protein is CASSTGTGIYNEQFF. This chain uses TRBV7-7 with TRBJ2-1; 9 bases are a match to TRBD1. The trim removed 5 bases at V and 3 bases at J, leaving 5 bases unmatched. Germline V gives CDR1 SSHAT, CDR2 FNYEAQ (reference sequence). The CDR3 totals 15 residues.

V and J are TRBV28 and TRBJ2-7, with 10 bases fitting TRBD1. This CDR3 contains 14 residues. V lost 2 bases to trimming and J lost 6 bases; unmatched junction nucleotides: 4. Germline V CDR1 and CDR2: MDHEN, SYDVKM. The CDR3 loop is CASSLRQGAGEQYF. For the CDR3, the DNA is TGTGCCAGCAGTTTAAGACAGGGGGCGGGCGAGCAGTACTTC.

This clone came up a few times. CDR3 coding DNA: TGTGCCAGCAGCAGACTAGCGGGGGGCCAAGAGACCCAGTACTTC. Translating gives CASSRLAGGQETQYF. This chain uses TRBV6-4 with TRBJ2-5; the match to TRBD2 covers 13 bases. The CDR3 length is 15 residues. CDR1 and CDR2 from the germline V gene are MRHNA and SNTAGT. V shed 6 bases and J 1 base; nucleotides not matched to a gene: 2.

The chain has TRBV27 and TRBJ2-7; 8 bases are shared with TRBD1. CDR3 length: 17 amino acids. Trimming removed 8 bases from V and 3 bases from J; junction bases left unmatched: 18. Germline V gene sequence: CDR1 MNHEY, CDR2 SMNVEV (reference sequence). As DNA, the CDR3 is TGTGCCAGCCGCCCCGGATCAGGACAGGGCCTCTTCTACGAGCAGTACTTC. Its translation: CASRPGSGQGLFYEQYF.